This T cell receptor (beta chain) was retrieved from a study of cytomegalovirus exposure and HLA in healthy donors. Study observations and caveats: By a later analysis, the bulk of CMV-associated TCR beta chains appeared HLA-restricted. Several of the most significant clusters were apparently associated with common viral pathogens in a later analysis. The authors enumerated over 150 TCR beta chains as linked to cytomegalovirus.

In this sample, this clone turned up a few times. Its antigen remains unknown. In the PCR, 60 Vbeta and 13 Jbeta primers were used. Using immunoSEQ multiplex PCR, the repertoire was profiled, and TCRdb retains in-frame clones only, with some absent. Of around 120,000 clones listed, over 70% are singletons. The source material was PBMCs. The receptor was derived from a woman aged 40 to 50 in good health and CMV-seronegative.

DNA of the CDR3: TGCGCCAGCAGTGACGAGAGCTCCTATAATTCACCCCTCCACTTT. Its translation: CASSDESSYNSPLHF. This chain joins TRBV10-2 and TRBJ1-6; D not resolved. Trimming cost V 3 bases and J 0 bases, with 6 bases left between them. Germline-derived CDR1 and CDR2 are WSHSY and SAAADI. This CDR3 spans 15 amino acids.